This TCR beta chain was captured in a study of cytomegalovirus exposure and HLA in healthy donors. Turning to the study itself: Later, an analysis reported that the 110 or so validation repertoires had used the same platform as the roughly 700 first-cohort repertoires.

The CDR3 sequence is 16 residues long. Trimming took 4 bases from V and 6 from J, leaving 19 bases between them. In germline, CDR1 is SGHDN, CDR2 FVKESK. Overall study findings and caveats: Rarity marked most TCR sequences, yet some public TCRs occurred in many donors. According to the study, around 150 TCR beta chains were cytomegalovirus-associated.

Separate from the approximately 670-subject first cohort was the approximately 110-subject validation cohort, to which the donors belonged. Note on this clone: What it recognizes is unknown.

Sequencing used immunoSEQ multiplex PCR; TCRdb keeps in-frame clones, though not all of them. The table shows around 80,000 clones, with approximately 96% occurring only once. Sequenced: PBMCs. V and J are TRBV14 and TRBJ2-1; D might be TRBD2 (6 bases). The sequence came from a woman under 30 in good health and CMV-seronegative. DNA for the CDR3: TGTGCCAGCAGCCGATACCCAGACGCGGGACGCAATGAGCAGTTCTTC. It translates to CASSRYPDAGRNEQFF.